This TCR beta chain was observed in a study of T cells in localized non-small cell lung cancer (dated by TCRdb to 2018 to 2021). For the wider study: T cell repertoires of 236 early-stage NSCLC patients were analyzed, with tumors being compared against uninvolved tumor-adjacent lungs. All 220 or so NSCLC patients in the cohort were treatment-naive and had localized lung tumors that were resected. The mean age of the NSCLC patients was about 62 years, with 120 to 150 men and 85 to 110 women. What the research found in general, with its limitations: A median of 57 of the top 100 tumor clones turned up in the paired uninvolved adjacent lung, and 28 of those clones also ranked among the top 100 of that same adjacent lung. Longer overall survival was associated with higher T cell density in blood, whereas shorter survival was associated with higher clonality in adjacent lung. Because the study design was exploratory, TCR variables were selected using unadjusted p-values without false-discovery rate correction. Uninvolved tumor-adjacent lung showed the highest T cell clonality, higher than tumor, which suggests more focused antigenic responses in the uninvolved tumor-adjacent lung. Because multi-region sequencing of the tumors was not done, intratumor heterogeneity could not be ruled out.

TCR beta CDR3 regions were sequenced from DNA using the immunoSEQ Assay. The study's own analysis went as follows. To compute T cell density, TCR beta template counts were normalized to usable DNA, which was estimated by amplifying housekeeping genes. Using the preseqR package, richness was estimated by extrapolating to 120,000 templates for tissue samples and 400,000 templates for PBMC samples. Clonality was taken to be one minus Pielou's evenness. To identify tissue-enriched TCRs, differential abundance testing was run on productive amino-acid clonotypes with a minimum total count of 5 and an alpha of 0.1. Repertoire overlap between compartments was quantified with the Jaccard Index and Morisita Overlap Index. GLIPH grouped TCR beta CDR3s together with public tetramer-defined viral CDR3s, and a viral motif had to include at least three viral sequences and also show V-gene enrichment. In its TCRdb copy, this immuneACCESS table keeps in-frame sequences only and misses some clones. Where compared with another copy, unresolved V genes explain less than half of these, and the others have no known cause. V and J calls and clone size are as listed in that table; D and trimming were resolved from the DNA. The table for this sample lists 90,000 to 95,000 clones; roughly 91% of them were counted only once. The top ten hold approximately 4% of the sample.

At diagnosis, peripheral blood, uninvolved tumor-adjacent lung and tumor were collected and stored as a combination of fresh-frozen and FFPE material. For TCR repertoire profiling, blood samples were analyzed in the form of peripheral blood mononuclear cells. This clone is a singleton in its sample. Its binding antigen is unknown. Base-call qualities are not available, and no considerably larger clone is one nucleotide away. The germline ends are 10 bases apart after V is trimmed by 2 bases and J by 1 base. The CDR1 and CDR2 encoded by the germline V gene are SQVTM and ANQGSEA. From cysteine to phenylalanine, the CDR3 is 14 amino acids long. Only CDR3 DNA remains: 42 bases, in frame from the first base.

The sample here was PBMCs, taken before any cancer treatment. This sequence uses TRBV29-1 and TRBJ2-3; a confident D gene designation cannot be given. This TCR came from a woman aged 40-75 years with stage II squamous cell lung carcinoma. Read as DNA, the sequence is TGCAGCGTTGAATACCCCCAGGGCACAGATACGCAGTATTTT. Translated, it gives CSVEYPQGTDTQYF.